The 32 T cell receptor beta chains in this list originate from one sample, sequenced in a study of blood T cell repertoires in COVID-19. The method was immunoSEQ multiplex PCR; TCRdb's version includes in-frame clones alone and lacks a portion of them. The table records about 190,000 clones, about 88% of them present only once. The sequenced material came from peripheral blood. Receptors originate from a man aged 25-40 years with active or convalescent COVID-19.

This clone was picked up one time. The rearrangement joins TRBV9 to TRBJ2-2; a possible D gene is TRBD2 (5 bases). Trimming stripped 0 bases from V and 5 bases from J, with 11 bases between. Germline CDR1 is SGDLS and CDR2 is YYNGEE. The CDR3 spans 15 residues. CDR3 sequence (DNA): TGTGCCAGCAGCGTAGACGGACTTGGGACCGGGGAGCTGTTTTTT. Translation gives CASSVDGLGTGELFF.

The chain uses TRBV7-8 and TRBJ2-5; a weak D match, TRBD2 (5 bases). The CDR3 consists of 17 residues. Germline V gives CDR1 SGHVS, CDR2 FQNEAQ. With 5 bases removed from V and 4 bases from J, the gap between germline ends came to 23 bases. The CDR3 loop is CASSLVRAGPRGETQYF. The CDR3 DNA follows: TGTGCCAGCAGCCTAGTCCGGGCGGGCCCCCGAGGAGAGACCCAGTACTTC.

This chain uses TRBV30 with TRBJ1-6, with 9 bases identical to TRBD1. The CDR3 covers 12 residues. V gave up 5 bases and J gave up 9 bases; unmatched junction bases: 2. The V gene's germline CDR1 is GTSNPN and CDR2 SVGIG (reference sequence). CDR3 loop: CAWGTGTSPLHF. CDR3 in DNA: TGTGCCTGGGGGACAGGGACTTCACCCCTCCACTTT. The full variable domain, with the rest looked up from reference TRBV30 and TRBJ1-6, is SQTIHQWPATLVQPVGSPLSLECTVEGTSNPNLYWYRQAAGRGLQLLFYSVGIGQISSEVPQNLSASRPQDRQFILSSKKLLLSDSGFYLCAWGTGTSPLHFGNGTRLTVT.

Note on this clone: At one boundary the junction diverges from the germline segment, which might be a read error. The chain links TRBV7-9 to TRBJ1-4, with a possible D match to TRBD1 (6 bases). Germline V gene data show CDR1 as SEHNR and CDR2 as FQNEAQ (reference sequence). This CDR3 region has 15 residues. The CDR3 loop reads CASSSAGTTNEKLFF. The CDR3 DNA is TGTGCCAGCAGCTCGGCCGGGACAACCAATGAAAAACTGTTTTTT.

This CDR3 is CASSYSGLAGVGTQYF. Written as DNA, the CDR3 is TGTGCCAGCAGTTACTCGGGACTAGCGGGAGTGGGGACCCAGTACTTC. The rearrangement uses TRBV6-2 or TRBV6-3 and TRBJ2-5; 14 nucleotides align to TRBD2. CDR1 and CDR2 from the germline V gene are MNHEY and SVGEGT. This CDR3 spans 16 amino acids. V dropped 0 bases and J dropped 7; count of bases not matched to a gene: 4.

The chain is built from TRBV4-1 and TRBJ1-6; D remains ambiguous. Germline loops: CDR1 MGHRA, CDR2 YSYEKL. The CDR3 has 14 residues. Deletions cut 0 bases from V and 12 bases from J, with 12 bases between. CDR3 sequence: CASSQEGSGVPLHF. CDR3 DNA sequence: TGCGCCAGCAGCCAAGAGGGCAGCGGAGTACCCCTCCACTTT.

This clone was counted only a few times. This chain links TRBV6-5 with TRBJ1-4; 7 bases agree with TRBD1. From germline, CDR1 is MNHEY and CDR2 SVGAGI. This CDR3 spans 14 amino acids. The ends lost 0 bases at V and 12 bases at J; junction bases unmatched: 7. This CDR3 is CASSYSGDREELFF. CDR3 coding DNA: TGTGCCAGCAGTTACTCAGGTGACAGGGAGGAACTGTTTTTT.

The chain has TRBV25-1 and TRBJ2-2, with 7 positions matching TRBD1. J was trimmed by 6 bases and V by 0 bases; bases with no gene match: 7. Germline V gene data show CDR1 as MGHDK and CDR2 as SYGVNS. This CDR3 is 16 amino acids long. The CDR3 sequence is CASSEYLTGYPGELFF. The CDR3 nucleotides read TGTGCCAGCAGTGAATATTTGACAGGGTACCCCGGGGAGCTGTTTTTT. The full variable domain, in which reference TRBV25-1 and TRBJ2-2 provide the parts outside the CDR3, is EADIYQTPRYLVIGTGKKITLECSQTMGHDKMYWYQQDPGMELHLIHYSYGVNSTEKGDLSSESTVSRIRTEHFPLTLESARPSHTSQYLCASSEYLTGYPGELFFGEGSRLTVL.

The rearrangement links TRBV9 to TRBJ2-5; 10 bases are a match to TRBD2. The CDR3 has 17 amino acids. From germline, CDR1 is SGDLS and CDR2 YYNGEE. Unmatched junction bases numbered 10, after V lost 0 bases and J lost 5 bases. In DNA, the CDR3 is TGTGCCAGCAGCGTAGCGGGATCAGCGGGGGGGCTGGAGACCCAGTACTTC. Amino acids: CASSVAGSAGGLETQYF.

V and J are TRBV24-1 and TRBJ2-7, with a weak D call TRBD1 (5 bases). The V gene's germline CDR1 is KGHDR and CDR2 SFDVKD. The length of the CDR3 is 13 residues. V was shortened by 5 bases and J by 7 bases, with 14 bases between the two germline ends. The CDR3 sequence: CATSAPGLLEQYF. The CDR3 nucleotides are TGTGCCACCAGTGCCCCAGGGCTGCTGGAGCAGTACTTC.

This chain links TRBV14 with TRBJ2-7; D is ambiguous. V lost 4 bases and J lost 0, with 4 bases in between. The CDR3 has 12 residues. Germline-derived CDR1 and CDR2 are SGHDN and FVKESK. Here the CDR3 DNA reads TGTGCCAGCAGCCGAGCCTCCTACGAGCAGTACTTC. It codes for CASSRASYEQYF.

The rearrangement joins TRBV19 to TRBJ1-2, with unresolved D. V lost 7 bases and J 4 bases, leaving 7 bases between the germline ends. Germline lookup yields CDR1 LNHDA and CDR2 SQIVND (reference sequence). CDR3 length: 11 residues. The CDR3 DNA is TGTGCCAGTAAAGAGTCCTATGGCTACACCTTC. Amino acids: CASKESYGYTF.

The chain links TRBV15 to TRBJ1-2, with 11 bases aligning to TRBD1. The junction had 4 bases not matched to a gene; V was cut back by 6 bases and J by 4 bases. The CDR3 totals 14 residues. The germline V gene encodes CDR1 LNHNV and CDR2 YYDKDF (reference sequence). This CDR3 reads CATRPGTGGYGYTF. The DNA of the CDR3 is TGTGCCACCAGGCCCGGGACAGGGGGCTATGGCTACACCTTC.

The rearrangement joins TRBV29-1 to TRBJ1-4; D is ambiguous. V shed 6 bases and J shed 12 bases, with 14 bases lying between them. The CDR3 sequence is 11 residues long. Germline V gene sequence: CDR1 SQVTM, CDR2 ANQGSEA. Here the CDR3 reads CSVGTVSQLFF. CDR3 nucleotides: TGCAGCGTGGGTACAGTCTCCCAACTGTTTTTT.

The gene calls are TRBV4-1 and TRBJ2-1; 10 nucleotides agree with TRBD2. V dropped 5 bases and J dropped 15; count of bases not matched to a gene: 7. The germline CDR1 and CDR2 sequences are MGHRA and YSYEKL. The CDR3 totals 12 residues. CDR3: CASSFSGGWPFF. CDR3 DNA sequence: TGCGCCAGCAGCTTTAGCGGGGGGTGGCCGTTCTTC.

The chain has TRBV28 and TRBJ1-2, with TRBD1 identical over 9 bases. This CDR3 is built from 15 residues. J lost 4 bases, V lost 5 bases, and 8 bases had no gene match. The germline V gene has CDR1 MDHEN and CDR2 SYDVKM. For the CDR3, the DNA is TGTGCCAGCAGTGACCGGGACAGGGAACTCTATGGCTACACCTTC. Amino acids: CASSDRDRELYGYTF.

This clone is medium-sized in the sample. The V gene is TRBV7-3, the J gene TRBJ2-1, with D uncertain. This CDR3 contains 15 residues. Deletions cut 0 bases from V and 2 bases from J, with 8 bases between. Germline lookup yields CDR1 SGHTA and CDR2 FQGTGA. The CDR3, as DNA: TGTGCCAGCAGCTTAACGAGTCTAGCCTACAATGAGCAGTTCTTC. This sequence encodes CASSLTSLAYNEQFF.

The chain uses TRBV27 and TRBJ2-7; 8 positions match TRBD1. The CDR3 covers 15 residues. After removal of 6 bases from V and 0 bases from J, the junction contained 7 bases not matched to a gene. Germline V gives CDR1 MNHEY, CDR2 SMNVEV (reference sequence). CDR3 nucleotide sequence: TGTGCCAGCAGCCGTCGGACAGGGTTCTCCTACGAGCAGTACGTC. Translated: CASSRRTGFSYEQYV.

The J gene is TRBJ2-1, the V gene TRBV29-1; TRBD1 matches at 12 bases. CDR1 SQVTM and CDR2 ANQGSEA come from the germline V gene. V lost 7 bases and J lost 10; bases outside the gene matches: 2. CDR3 length: 11 residues. The CDR3 region has the DNA TGCAGCGCCGGGACAGGGGGCGAGCAGTTCTTC. Translated, it gives CSAGTGGEQFF.

This chain joins TRBV19 and TRBJ2-1; TRBD1 matches at 8 bases. Germline loops: CDR1 LNHDA, CDR2 SQIVND (reference sequence). J lost 4 bases, V lost 3 bases, and 5 bases had no gene match. This CDR3 comprises 15 residues. The CDR3 reads CASSITRDRYNEQFF. DNA for the CDR3: TGTGCCAGTAGTATCACCCGGGACAGGTACAATGAGCAGTTCTTC.

The chain uses TRBV4-3 and TRBJ1-2, with 9 bases matching TRBD1. V shed 0 bases and J 4 bases; nucleotides not matched to a gene: 9. The CDR3 loop spans 17 amino acids. Germline V CDR1 and CDR2: LGHNA, YSLEER. The DNA of the CDR3 is TGCGCCAGCAGCCAAGATGAAGGGACAGGGATTGGCTATGGCTACACCTTC. It yields the protein CASSQDEGTGIGYGYTF.

This clone appeared a few times. V gene TRBV2 combines with J gene TRBJ1-6; maybe TRBD1 (5 bases). CDR1 is SNHLY and CDR2 is FYNNEI in the germline V gene. The CDR3 consists of 15 residues. With 3 bases removed from V and 10 bases from J, the gap between germline ends came to 16 bases. This chain's CDR3 is CASSDRAGLNSPLHF. The CDR3 nucleotides read TGTGCCAGCAGTGATCGGGCAGGGCTAAACTCACCCCTCCACTTT.

V is TRBV5-5 and J is TRBJ2-2; 10 nucleotides line up with TRBD1. Germline V gene lookup returns CDR1 SGHKS and CDR2 YYEKEE (reference sequence). This CDR3 is 16 amino acids long. The V and J ends lost 2 bases and 7 bases, in that order; junction bases with no gene match: 8. For the CDR3, the DNA is TGTGCCAGCAGCTTAACCGGGACAGGGGCAAACGGGGAGCTGTTTTTT. Its translation is CASSLTGTGANGELFF.

The chain recombines TRBV5-1 with TRBJ2-5; D is perhaps TRBD2 (7 bases). From germline, CDR1 is SGHRS and CDR2 YFSETQ. CDR3 length equals 16 residues. The ends were cut back, 2 bases at V and 5 bases at J, with 19 bases in the middle. CDR3 region: CASSFEGGAIQETQYF. Here the CDR3 DNA reads TGCGCCAGCAGCTTTGAGGGGGGGGCTATCCAGGAGACCCAGTACTTC.

This rearrangement joins TRBV3-1 (or the pseudogene TRBV3-2) to TRBJ1-3; D is unresolved. From germline, CDR1 is LGHDT and CDR2 YNNKEL (reference sequence). Trimming removed 0 bases at V and 4 bases at J, with 10 bases between. This CDR3 region has 15 residues. The CDR3 loop is CASSQDNSGGNTIYF. In nucleotides, the CDR3 is TGTGCCAGCAGCCAAGACAACAGCGGCGGAAACACCATATATTTT.

In this sample, this clone turned up a few times. V usage is TRBV3-1 (or the pseudogene TRBV3-2) and J usage is TRBJ1-2; 7 bases map to TRBD1. The germline V gene encodes CDR1 LGHDT and CDR2 YNNKEL (reference sequence). The CDR3 runs to 13 residues. The J segment lost 8 bases and the V segment lost 5 bases, leaving 8 bases of the junction unmatched. The CDR3 loop is CASSSAGTEGYTF. DNA for the CDR3: TGTGCCAGCAGCTCCGCCGGGACAGAGGGCTACACCTTC.

J is TRBJ2-7 and V is TRBV6-5; the D gene is possibly TRBD1 (5 bases). V gave up 7 bases and J gave up 0 bases, with 13 bases separating them. The CDR3 is 14 amino acids. The V gene's germline CDR1 is MNHEY and CDR2 SVGAGI. This chain's CDR3 is CASTQQGGSYEQYF. The CDR3 coding sequence is TGTGCCAGCACCCAGCAGGGCGGCTCCTACGAGCAGTACTTC.

This clone was counted between two and nine times. The chain has TRBV5-1 and TRBJ1-3; 7 positions match TRBD1. CDR1 and CDR2 (germline): SGHRS, YFSETQ. The trim removed 0 bases at V and 8 bases at J, leaving 5 bases unmatched. This CDR3 is 14 amino acids long. CDR3 in DNA: TGCGCCAGCAGCTTGGGGACAGGAGGCGACACCATATATTTT. This encodes CASSLGTGGDTIYF.

This CDR3 reads CAWSSGTGANYGYTF. DNA of the CDR3: TGTGCCTGGAGTTCCGGGACAGGGGCTAACTATGGCTACACCTTC. The J gene is TRBJ1-2, the V gene TRBV30; TRBD1 matches 10 bases. V shed 2 bases, J shed 0 bases, and the junction held 3 bases outside the gene matches. The CDR3 is 15 residues long. Germline CDR1 GTSNPN, CDR2 SVGIG (reference sequence). Complete variable domain (other parts from reference TRBV30 and TRBJ1-2): SQTIHQWPATLVQPVGSPLSLECTVEGTSNPNLYWYRQAAGRGLQLLFYSVGIGQISSEVPQNLSASRPQDRQFILSSKKLLLSDSGFYLCAWSSGTGANYGYTFGSGTRLTVV.

V usage is TRBV20-1 and J usage is TRBJ1-2; maybe TRBD1 (5 bases). Trimming took 6 bases from V and 6 from J, leaving 5 bases between them. The CDR3 loop spans 9 amino acids. Germline V gene sequence: CDR1 DFQATT, CDR2 SNEGSKA (reference sequence). The CDR3 nucleotides read TGCAGTGCAGGGGATGGCTACACCTTC. Translation: CSAGDGYTF.

The V call is TRBV29-1, the J call TRBJ2-5, with a possible D match to TRBD1 (6 bases). V lost 4 bases and J lost 2, with 11 bases in between. Germline V lookup: CDR1 SQVTM, CDR2 ANQGSEA. The CDR3 length is 13 residues. The CDR3 nucleotides read TGCAGCGTTGTACGACAGGCTCAAGAGACCCAGTACTTC. It yields the protein CSVVRQAQETQYF.

As concerns this clone: This specimen includes other DNA sequences encoding the same CDR3. The chain links TRBV5-1 to TRBJ2-1, with D possibly matching TRBD2 (5 bases). Trimming took off 3 bases at V and 0 bases at J, with 10 bases between the two ends. The CDR3 spans 15 residues. The germline V gene has CDR1 SGHRS and CDR2 YFSETQ. The CDR3 region has the DNA TGCGCCAGCAGCTCTTCTGGGAGCTCCTACAATGAGCAGTTCTTC. Amino acids: CASSSSGSSYNEQFF.